The 27 T cell receptor beta chains listed next were all sequenced from one sample in a study of blood T cell repertoires in COVID-19. TCRdb keeps only in-frame clones here, not all; method: immunoSEQ multiplex PCR. The sample includes 130,000 to 150,000 clones, roughly 90% seen only once; the top ten take more than 0.8%. The source material was peripheral blood. All receptors derive from a woman in her forties or fifties with acute or convalescent COVID-19.

This chain joins TRBV10-2 and TRBJ1-5; D unclear. The CDR3 totals 16 residues. Trimming stripped 2 bases from V and 3 bases from J, with 14 bases between. CDR1 is WSHSY, CDR2 SAAADI, per germline. The CDR3 sequence: CASSETPEAPNQPQHF. The DNA of the CDR3 is TGCGCCAGCAGTGAGACCCCGGAGGCCCCCAATCAGCCCCAGCATTTT.

This sequence joins TRBV7-8 and TRBJ2-3; D call uncertain. Germline V gene data show CDR1 as SGHVS and CDR2 as FQNEAQ. The ends were cut back, 6 bases at V and 1 base at J, with 8 bases in the middle. The CDR3 loop spans 13 amino acids. CDR3 nucleotide sequence: TGTGCCAGCAGTTCCAGCGGCACAGATACGCAGTATTTT. Protein sequence: CASSSSGTDTQYF.

The gene calls are TRBV6-1 and TRBJ2-3; 10 nucleotides align to TRBD2. With 1 base clipped from V and 3 bases from J, the junction kept 7 bases outside the gene matches. The CDR3 totals 17 residues. Germline V gene lookup returns CDR1 MNHNS and CDR2 SASEGT. CDR3 sequence reads: CASSEVEAGGVTDTQYF. CDR3 DNA: TGTGCCAGCAGTGAAGTGGAAGCGGGGGGGGTTACAGATACGCAGTATTTT.

V and J are TRBV27 and TRBJ2-1; 9 nucleotides line up with TRBD1. CDR3 length: 15 residues. Looked up from germline, CDR1 is MNHEY and CDR2 is SMNVEV (reference sequence). V trimming: 6 bases; J trimming: 3 bases; junction bases outside the gene matches: 6. CDR3: CASRHTGGSYNEQFF. Written as DNA, the CDR3 is TGTGCCAGCAGGCACACAGGGGGCAGCTACAATGAGCAGTTCTTC.

The CDR3 nucleotides are TGTGCCAGCAGGGATGGGGCAGCAAAAGCTGAAGCTTTCTTT. Translating it yields CASRDGAAKAEAFF. The chain combines TRBV27 with TRBJ1-1, with D possibly matching TRBD1 (5 bases). V was cut by 6 bases and J by 6 bases, with 17 bases left in between. The CDR3 runs to 14 residues. Germline lookup yields CDR1 MNHEY and CDR2 SMNVEV (reference sequence).

The table lists this clone with a count of one. The genes are TRBV25-1 and TRBJ2-7; 7 positions match TRBD2. Germline CDR1 reads MGHDK; CDR2 reads SYGVNS. The CDR3 has 15 amino acids. V trimming: 1 base; J trimming: 3 bases; junction bases outside the gene matches: 6. The CDR3 region has the DNA TGTGCCAGCAGTGAATGGGAAGCGGGGCTCTACGAGCAGTACTTC. This translates into CASSEWEAGLYEQYF.

The chain is built from TRBV9 and TRBJ2-3; 8 bases fit TRBD2. The junction had 9 bases not matched to a gene; V was cut back by 0 bases and J by 3 bases. CDR1 and CDR2 (germline): SGDLS, YYNGEE. CDR3 length equals 17 residues. The CDR3 DNA reads TGTGCCAGCAGCGTAGCTACTGGCGGGGGGCAGACAGATACGCAGTATTTT. This sequence encodes CASSVATGGGQTDTQYF.

The J gene is TRBJ1-2, the V gene TRBV10-3; the D gene is possibly TRBD1 (6 bases). V was cut by 2 bases and J by 7 bases, with 20 bases left in between. The germline V gene has CDR1 ENHRY and CDR2 SYGVKD. CDR3 size: 16 residues. DNA for the CDR3: TGTGCCATCAGTGAGCCAACGGTACAGGGCGAGGGTGGCTACACCTTC. It codes for CAISEPTVQGEGGYTF.

The J gene is TRBJ2-7, the V gene TRBV7-9; D might be TRBD2 (6 bases). Trimming left V 1 base short and J 2 bases short, with 9 bases between. Germline assignment: CDR1 SEHNR and CDR2 FQNEAQ (reference sequence). The CDR3 is 14 amino acids. CDR3 region: CASSLVGGAYEQYF. The CDR3 DNA sequence: TGTGCCAGCAGCTTAGTGGGGGGAGCCTACGAGCAGTACTTC.

This clone came up once. J is TRBJ1-1 and V is TRBV10-1; D is possibly TRBD1 (5 bases). The germline V and J ends were trimmed by 6 bases and 0 bases, with 8 bases remaining between them. Per germline, CDR1 WNHNN and CDR2 SYGVQD (reference sequence). CDR3 length: 13 amino acids. CDR3 nucleotides: TGCGCCAGCAGGAACAGGTTGAACACTGAAGCTTTCTTT. It yields the protein CASRNRLNTEAFF.

V is TRBV7-9 and J is TRBJ2-3; the D gene is possibly TRBD2 (5 bases). V lost 5 bases to trimming and J lost 1 base, with 10 bases between them. This CDR3 spans 14 amino acids. The germline V gene has CDR1 SEHNR and CDR2 FQNEAQ (reference sequence). For the CDR3, the DNA is TGTGCCAGCAGCCTACCGCGGGGCACAGATACGCAGTATTTT. Protein product: CASSLPRGTDTQYF.

Details on this clone: Sequence at one end of the junction differs from germline and may be a read error. The chain recombines TRBV25-1 with TRBJ1-1; 7 bases are a match to TRBD1. Germline CDR1 MGHDK, CDR2 SYGVNS. The CDR3 loop spans 13 amino acids. The CDR3 loop reads CASCEQGYTEAFF. The CDR3 bases are TGTGCCAGCTGTGAACAGGGGTACACTGAAGCTTTCTTT.

The chain combines TRBV21-1 with TRBJ1-1; the table's D call TRBD1 went unverified against the DNA. TRBV21-1 is a listed pseudogene. This CDR3 has 15 amino acids. In DNA, the CDR3 is TGTGCCAGCAGCAAAGACGGACATTCGAACACTGAAGCTTTCTTT. Amino acid sequence: CASSKDGHSNTEAFF.

The CDR3 region has the DNA TGTGCCAGCAGCTTGGAAGCGGGAGGGATGGCAGATACGCAGTATTTT. Amino acids: CASSLEAGGMADTQYF. The V call is TRBV5-8, the J call TRBJ2-3; TRBD2 matches at 10 bases. From germline, CDR1 is SGHTS and CDR2 YDEGEE. The CDR3 runs 16 residues. V lost 0 bases to trimming and J lost 4 bases; unmatched junction nucleotides: 5. The full variable domain, rest sourced from reference TRBV5-8 and TRBJ2-3, is EAGVTQSPTHLIKTRGQQATLRCSPISGHTSVYWYQQALGLGLQFLLWYDEGEERNRGNFPPRFSGRQFPNYSSELNVNALELEDSALYLCASSLEAGGMADTQYFGPGTRLTVL.

The chain uses TRBV5-4 and TRBJ1-1; tentative D call: TRBD1 (6 bases). The CDR3 totals 14 residues. With 3 bases removed from V and 3 bases from J, the gap between germline ends came to 12 bases. Per germline, CDR1 SGHNT and CDR2 YYREEE (reference sequence). CDR3 coding DNA: TGTGCCAGCAGCTCACAGGGTTCGTACACTGAAGCTTTCTTT. Its translation is CASSSQGSYTEAFF.

This rearrangement joins TRBV19 to TRBJ2-7; D ambiguous. The ends were cut back, 0 bases at V and 3 bases at J, with 6 bases in the middle. CDR1 LNHDA and CDR2 SQIVND come from the germline V gene (reference sequence). This CDR3 has 13 residues. In DNA form, the CDR3 reads TGTGCCAGTAGTATAGATACTATCTACGAGCAGTACTTC. Protein product: CASSIDTIYEQYF.

The chain combines TRBV27 with TRBJ2-1; the match to TRBD1 covers 7 bases. Germline CDR1 reads MNHEY; CDR2 reads SMNVEV (reference sequence). The CDR3 is made up of 16 amino acids. The V and J ends lost 4 bases and 3 bases, in that order; junction bases with no gene match: 9. As DNA, the CDR3 is TGTGCCAGCAGTTCCTCCGGGACAGAACTCTACAATGAGCAGTTCTTC. It encodes CASSSSGTELYNEQFF.

V gene TRBV19 combines with J gene TRBJ2-5, with a tentative D call TRBD1 (7 bases). Deletions cut 4 bases from V and 2 bases from J, with 20 bases between. This CDR3 comprises 17 residues. Germline V gene data show CDR1 as LNHDA and CDR2 as SQIVND (reference sequence). DNA of the CDR3: TGTGCCAGTAGTAAGCTTGGGGAGGCCAGGGGGCAAGAGACCCAGTACTTC. This sequence encodes CASSKLGEARGQETQYF. The variable domain in full, with the rest retrieved from reference TRBV19 and TRBJ2-5, is DGGITQSPKYLFRKEGQNVTLSCEQNLNHDAMYWYRQDPGQGLRLIYYSQIVNDFQKGDIAEGYSVSREKKESFPLTVTSAQKNPTAFYLCASSKLGEARGQETQYFGPGTRLLVL.

V and J are TRBV27 and TRBJ2-2; the match to TRBD2 covers 11 bases. This CDR3 is built from 17 residues. Looked up from germline, CDR1 is MNHEY and CDR2 is SMNVEV (reference sequence). With V trimmed by 3 bases and J by 1 base, 4 bases remained unmatched. The CDR3 is CASSFISGGVNTGELFF. The CDR3 DNA follows: TGTGCCAGCAGTTTTATTAGCGGGGGGGTGAACACCGGGGAGCTGTTTTTT.

V gene TRBV9 combines with J gene TRBJ1-2, with 7 bases fitting TRBD1. The CDR3 totals 15 residues. Germline-derived CDR1 and CDR2 are SGDLS and YYNGEE. Unmatched junction bases numbered 10, after V lost 2 bases and J lost 6 bases. Here the CDR3 reads CASSVFLEGADGYTF. CDR3 nucleotides: TGTGCCAGCAGCGTGTTTCTCGAGGGGGCAGATGGCTACACCTTC. Complete variable domain (other parts from reference TRBV9 and TRBJ1-2): DSGVTQTPKHLITATGQRVTLRCSPRSGDLSVYWYQQSLDQGLQFLIQYYNGEERAKGNILERFSAQQFPDLHSELNLSSLELGDSALYFCASSVFLEGADGYTFGSGTRLTVV.

V is TRBV11-2 and J is TRBJ2-5; no clear D. The CDR3 runs to 15 residues. Germline V CDR1 and CDR2: SGHAT, FQNNGV. Trimming took 0 bases from V and 0 from J, leaving 8 bases between them. The CDR3 nucleotides are TGTGCCAGCAGCTTAGAATCCTCTAACCAAGAGACCCAGTACTTC. It translates to CASSLESSNQETQYF.

The chain combines TRBV11-2 with TRBJ1-2; unclear D gene. Germline V gives CDR1 SGHAT, CDR2 FQNNGV. Trimming removed 6 bases from V and 4 bases from J, with 18 bases in between. This CDR3 has 15 amino acids. Written as DNA, the CDR3 is TGTGCCAGCAGGTCTAGGAGCTCCGATTTCTATGGCTACACCTTC. It is translated as CASRSRSSDFYGYTF.

CDR3 bases: TGCAGCGTTGAATCGGGAGCGGGGACAGATACGCAGTATTTT. Translation gives CSVESGAGTDTQYF. The chain joins TRBV29-1 to TRBJ2-3; 7 bases line up with TRBD2. Germline CDR1 is SQVTM and CDR2 is ANQGSEA. V was pared by 2 bases and J by 3 bases, with 5 bases of the junction left unmatched. The CDR3 runs to 14 residues.

The chain links TRBV5-1 to TRBJ1-2; TRBD1 aligns across 7 bases. Germline V gene data show CDR1 as SGHRS and CDR2 as YFSETQ. V lost 4 bases to trimming and J lost 3 bases; unmatched junction nucleotides: 9. CDR3 size: 15 residues. The CDR3 DNA reads TGCGCCAGCAGCCTCCGACAGGGTAGTTACTATGGCTACACCTTC. This translates into CASSLRQGSYYGYTF.

The chain has TRBV5-4 and TRBJ2-1, with D possibly TRBD1 on 6 matching bases. Deletions cut 2 bases from V and 0 bases from J, with 18 bases between. Germline V gene lookup returns CDR1 SGHNT and CDR2 YYREEE (reference sequence). This CDR3 contains 18 residues. The CDR3 DNA sequence: TGTGCCAGCAGCTTCGGTCCGATAACAGGGAGCTCCTACAATGAGCAGTTCTTC. It codes for CASSFGPITGSSYNEQFF.

This chain uses TRBV27 with TRBJ2-2; no definite D call. The ends were cut back, 8 bases at V and 2 bases at J, with 9 bases in the middle. Germline V lookup: CDR1 MNHEY, CDR2 SMNVEV (reference sequence). The CDR3 runs to 13 residues. The CDR3 spells CASQERNTGELFF. The DNA of the CDR3 is TGTGCCAGCCAGGAAAGAAACACCGGGGAGCTGTTTTTT.

This clone was seen only a few times. V usage is TRBV2 and J usage is TRBJ1-2; possibly TRBD1 for D (5 bases). V lost 6 bases, J lost 0 bases, and 11 bases lay in between. CDR1 SNHLY and CDR2 FYNNEI come from the germline V gene. CDR3 length: 14 amino acids. In DNA, the CDR3 is TGTGCCAGCAGACCCGAAGGGGCTAACTATGGCTACACCTTC. Translation: CASRPEGANYGYTF.